One and the same sample provided the 29 T cell receptor beta chains below, sequenced in a study of long-term antiretroviral therapy in people with HIV. immunoSEQ v3.0 was run at survey level. This table comes from immunoSEQ multiplex PCR, and its TCRdb copy is limited to in-frame clones, with some not included. The repertoire consists of 25,000 to 30,000 clones, with nearly 95% occurring once and the leading ten covering over 9%. The material was unsorted PBMCs, obtained 6.2 years after starting antiretroviral therapy. Receptor source: a man in his forties with HIV.

The chain recombines TRBV12-5 with TRBJ1-4, with 8 bases matching TRBD1. The CDR3 spans 14 residues. With V trimmed by 2 bases and J by 4 bases, 0 bases remained unmatched. Germline V gives CDR1 LGHNT, CDR2 FRNRAP. CDR3 region: CASGLTGGNEKLFF. In nucleotides, the CDR3 is TGTGCTAGTGGTTTGACAGGGGGTAATGAAAAACTGTTTTTT.

This sequence joins TRBV6-1 and TRBJ1-5; 8 nucleotides align to TRBD1. The length of the CDR3 is 16 residues. Trimming removed 2 bases from V and 6 bases from J; junction bases left unmatched: 9. Looked up from germline, CDR1 is MNHNS and CDR2 is SASEGT. CDR3 amino acids: CASSELGQGAGQPQHF. CDR3 coding DNA: TGTGCCAGCAGTGAATTGGGGCAGGGGGCCGGTCAGCCCCAGCATTTT.

The chain joins TRBV30 to TRBJ2-1, with TRBD2 as a possible D gene (5 bases). The ends were cut back, 2 bases at V and 3 bases at J, with 14 bases in the middle. CDR1 GTSNPN and CDR2 SVGIG come from the germline V gene (reference sequence). The CDR3 is made up of 15 amino acids. CDR3 amino acids: CAWSIGSSFYNEQFF. The CDR3 nucleotides are TGTGCCTGGAGTATTGGGAGTTCCTTCTACAATGAGCAGTTCTTC.

The gene calls are TRBV27 and TRBJ2-3, with a tentative D call TRBD2 (6 bases). V lost 1 base, J lost 2 bases, and 19 bases lay in between. The CDR3 covers 18 residues. In germline, CDR1 is MNHEY, CDR2 SMNVEV (reference sequence). Written as DNA, the CDR3 is TGTGCCAGCAGTTTATATGCGACTAGGGTTCTTCACACAGATACGCAGTATTTT. It codes for CASSLYATRVLHTDTQYF.

V is TRBV13 and J is TRBJ1-1, with a tentative D call TRBD1 (6 bases). V lost 1 base, J lost 3 bases, and 12 bases lay in between. Germline V gives CDR1 PRHDT, CDR2 FYEKMQ (reference sequence). The CDR3 totals 15 residues. This chain's CDR3 is CASSLATGPYTEAFF. The CDR3 bases are TGTGCCAGCAGCTTAGCAACAGGGCCGTACACTGAAGCTTTCTTT.

For this clone: The sample contains more than one DNA sequence encoding this CDR3. The chain recombines TRBV20-1 with TRBJ2-7; no firm D call. This CDR3 has 11 residues. V was clipped by 2 bases and J by 2 bases, with 4 bases between them. Germline values: CDR1 DFQATT, CDR2 SNEGSKA (reference sequence). The CDR3 is CSARPTYEQYF. Here the CDR3 DNA reads TGCAGTGCTAGACCCACCTACGAGCAGTACTTC.

The CDR3 loop reads CASSPTGQLKDTIYF. CDR3 DNA sequence: TGTGCCAGCAGTCCCACGGGACAGTTAAAGGACACCATATATTTT. The chain carries TRBV5-6 and TRBJ1-3, with 7 bases lining up with TRBD1. V was clipped by 5 bases and J by 8 bases; unmatched bases: 13. From germline, CDR1 is SGHDT and CDR2 YYEEEE. This CDR3 comprises 15 residues. Full variable domain (outside the CDR3, taken from reference TRBV5-6 and TRBJ1-3): DAGVTQSPTHLIKTRGQQVTLRCSPKSGHDTVSWYQQALGQGPQFIFQYYEEEERQRGNFPDRFSGHQFPNYSSELNVNALLLGDSALYLCASSPTGQLKDTIYFGEGSWLTVV.

This chain joins TRBV28 and TRBJ2-5, with 8 bases matching TRBD1. The length of the CDR3 is 15 residues. Losses at the gene ends were 6 bases for V and 5 bases for J; bases not matched to a gene: 11. Germline assignment: CDR1 MDHEN and CDR2 SYDVKM. CDR3 region: CASRQDREWLETQYF. The CDR3 DNA follows: TGTGCCAGCAGACAGGACAGGGAATGGTTGGAGACCCAGTACTTC. Variable domain in full (rest from reference TRBV28 and TRBJ2-5): DVKVTQSSRYLVKRTGEKVFLECVQDMDHENMFWYRQDPGLGLRLIYFSYDVKMKEKGDIPEGYSVSREKKERFSLILESASTNQTSMYLCASRQDREWLETQYFGPGTRLLVL.

CDR3 coding DNA: TGTGCCAGCAGCTTGGCTTCCGGGACCTACGAGCAGTACTTC. This encodes CASSLASGTYEQYF. The V and J genes are TRBV11-2 and TRBJ2-7; D is perhaps TRBD2 (5 bases). With 3 bases removed from V and 2 bases from J, the gap between germline ends came to 11 bases. The CDR3 contains 14 residues. The germline V gene encodes CDR1 SGHAT and CDR2 FQNNGV.

This chain joins TRBV14 and TRBJ2-3; 8 bases line up with TRBD2. This CDR3 is 15 amino acids long. Germline loops: CDR1 SGHDN, CDR2 FVKESK. V trimming: 3 bases; J trimming: 1 base; junction bases outside the gene matches: 3. The CDR3: CASSQQAGGTDTQYF. The CDR3 nucleotides are TGTGCCAGCAGCCAGCAAGCGGGAGGCACAGATACGCAGTATTTT.

The rearrangement links TRBV7-6 to TRBJ2-1; D uncertain. The CDR3 consists of 12 residues. CDR1 SGHVS and CDR2 FNYEAQ come from the germline V gene. The V end lost 5 bases, the J end lost 7 bases, and 9 bases lay between the germline ends. CDR3 in amino acids: CASSPLANEQFF. Here the CDR3 DNA reads TGTGCCAGCAGCCCCCTTGCGAATGAGCAGTTCTTC. Combining the CDR3 with reference TRBV7-6 and TRBJ2-1 gives the whole variable domain GAGVSQSPRYKVTKRGQDVALRCDPISGHVSLYWYRQALGQGPEFLTYFNYEAQQDKSGLPNDRFSAERPEGSISTLTIQRTEQRDSAMYRCASSPLANEQFFGPGTRLTVL.

The V gene is TRBV7-9, the J gene TRBJ2-1; 11 bases line up with TRBD2. Germline-derived CDR1 and CDR2 are SEHNR and FQNEAQ (reference sequence). V trimming: 4 bases; J trimming: 5 bases; junction bases outside the gene matches: 7. The CDR3 is made up of 16 amino acids. The CDR3 region has the DNA TGTGCCAGCAGCTCATCTAGCGGGGGGTTACACAATGAGCAGTTCTTC. Its protein is CASSSSSGGLHNEQFF.

The rearrangement uses TRBV5-1 and TRBJ2-5; TRBD2 matches 11 bases. Germline V gene sequence: CDR1 SGHRS, CDR2 YFSETQ. The V and J ends lost 5 bases and 2 bases, in that order; junction bases with no gene match: 5. This CDR3 has 15 amino acids. CDR3 nucleotide sequence: TGCGCCAGCAGTACTAGCGGGGGTCAACAAGAGACCCAGTACTTC. Amino acids: CASSTSGGQQETQYF.

This clone was recorded once. This rearrangement joins TRBV6-1 to TRBJ1-2; D not resolved. Germline CDR1 MNHNS, CDR2 SASEGT. V lost 2 bases to trimming and J lost 4 bases, with 14 bases between them. CDR3 size: 15 residues. The CDR3 sequence is CASSEILGSGYGYTF. In DNA, the CDR3 is TGTGCCAGCAGTGAAATTCTGGGGAGCGGCTATGGCTACACCTTC.

The chain joins TRBV14 to TRBJ1-3; D is undetermined. In germline, CDR1 is SGHDN, CDR2 FVKESK. There are 15 residues in the CDR3. V was clipped by 8 bases and J by 0 bases, with 14 bases between them. This CDR3 reads CASFSSYLSGNTIYF. The CDR3 nucleotides read TGTGCCAGCTTTAGCAGCTACCTCTCTGGAAACACCATATATTTT.

The rearrangement joins TRBV30 to TRBJ2-7; maybe TRBD1 (6 bases). This CDR3 contains 14 residues. CDR1 is GTSNPN and CDR2 is SVGIG in the germline V gene (reference sequence). Trimming stripped 1 base from V and 2 bases from J, with 12 bases between. The CDR3, as DNA: TGTGCCTGGAGTGCCCTAGGGGGACCCTACGAGCAGTACTTC. Encoded protein: CAWSALGGPYEQYF. Complete variable domain (other parts from reference TRBV30 and TRBJ2-7): SQTIHQWPATLVQPVGSPLSLECTVEGTSNPNLYWYRQAAGRGLQLLFYSVGIGQISSEVPQNLSASRPQDRQFILSSKKLLLSDSGFYLCAWSALGGPYEQYFGPGTRLTVT.

The gene calls are TRBV30 and TRBJ1-1, with a tentative D call TRBD1 (6 bases). The CDR3 is 14 residues long. V was trimmed by 6 bases and J by 1 base, leaving 15 bases between them. Looked up from germline, CDR1 is GTSNPN and CDR2 is SVGIG (reference sequence). The CDR3 region is CACIDQGKNTEAFF. The CDR3 nucleotides are TGTGCCTGTATCGATCAGGGGAAGAACACTGAAGCTTTCTTT.

The chain links TRBV7-9 to TRBJ1-6; D is ambiguous. The length of the CDR3 is 14 residues. Trimming took 0 bases from V and 10 from J, leaving 10 bases between them. Germline values: CDR1 SEHNR, CDR2 FQNEAQ (reference sequence). CDR3 amino acids: CASSLAAEGSPLHF. Written as DNA, the CDR3 is TGTGCCAGCAGCTTAGCGGCTGAGGGCTCACCCCTCCACTTT.

The rearrangement uses TRBV19 and TRBJ1-1, with TRBD1 identical over 9 bases. After removal of 7 bases from V and 8 bases from J, the junction contained 11 bases not matched to a gene. CDR1 and CDR2 from the germline V gene are LNHDA and SQIVND (reference sequence). This CDR3 is built from 14 residues. CDR3 DNA sequence: TGTGCCAGTACCCAGGGACAGGGCTACAGCGAAGCTTTCTTT. This gives the protein CASTQGQGYSEAFF.

V gene TRBV10-3 combines with J gene TRBJ2-5; tentative D call: TRBD1 (5 bases). This CDR3 comprises 13 residues. Germline CDR1 ENHRY, CDR2 SYGVKD. Trimming shortened V by 6 bases and J by 4 bases, and 12 bases separated the two germline ends. As DNA, the CDR3 is TGTGCCATCAGGGACATGGGCGGAGAGACCCAGTACTTC. Translating gives CAIRDMGGETQYF.

The rearrangement links TRBV5-6 to TRBJ2-5; tentatively, D is TRBD1 (6 bases). The CDR3 extends over 16 amino acids. Germline V gene lookup returns CDR1 SGHDT and CDR2 YYEEEE. V lost 0 bases to trimming and J lost 7 bases, with 19 bases between them. CDR3 protein: CASSLGAGASRRTQYF. The CDR3 nucleotides are TGTGCCAGCAGCTTGGGGGCAGGGGCCAGCCGTCGGACCCAGTACTTC.

This chain uses TRBV19 with TRBJ2-3, with D maybe TRBD2 (5 bases). Trimming stripped 3 bases from V and 2 bases from J, with 12 bases between. Germline V gene sequence: CDR1 LNHDA, CDR2 SQIVND (reference sequence). The CDR3 covers 15 residues. The CDR3 nucleotides are TGTGCCAGTAGTATGTGGAGCGGTGACACAGATACGCAGTATTTT. It specifies CASSMWSGDTDTQYF. The entire variable domain, with the rest obtained from reference TRBV19 and TRBJ2-3, is as follows: DGGITQSPKYLFRKEGQNVTLSCEQNLNHDAMYWYRQDPGQGLRLIYYSQIVNDFQKGDIAEGYSVSREKKESFPLTVTSAQKNPTAFYLCASSMWSGDTDTQYFGPGTRLTVL.

This clone showed up just once. V gene TRBV4-1 combines with J gene TRBJ2-7, with 12 positions matching TRBD2. The CDR3 consists of 14 residues. CDR1 is MGHRA, CDR2 YSYEKL, per germline. V lost 0 bases and J lost 12; bases outside the gene matches: 6. The CDR3 nucleotides read TGCGCCAGCAGCCAAGAGACTAGCGGGAGCGGGCGGTACTTC. It encodes CASSQETSGSGRYF.

This rearrangement joins TRBV27 to TRBJ1-1; 8 bases match TRBD1. The CDR3 spans 12 residues. V dropped 8 bases and J dropped 5; count of bases not matched to a gene: 4. The germline V gene has CDR1 MNHEY and CDR2 SMNVEV (reference sequence). CDR3 amino acids: CASRTGWTEAFF. The CDR3 DNA sequence: TGTGCCAGCCGGACAGGGTGGACTGAAGCTTTCTTT.

This clone came up once. The chain has TRBV11-2 and TRBJ2-5, with D tentatively TRBD1 (6 bases). The J call may be wrong; the DNA end is better matched by TRBJ2-7. The CDR3 length is 13 residues. Looked up from germline, CDR1 is SGHAT and CDR2 is FQNNGV. The CDR3 DNA follows: TGTGCCAGCAGCACCGGGACACGCTACGAGCAGTACTTC. Translation gives CASSTGTRYEQYF.

The V and J genes are TRBV28 and TRBJ2-3; D gene unclear. Trimming cost V 3 bases and J 6 bases, with 10 bases left between them. The CDR3 runs to 13 residues. Germline CDR1 reads MDHEN; CDR2 reads SYDVKM. CDR3 loop: CASSLGPFDTQYF. CDR3 nucleotides: TGTGCCAGCAGTTTGGGTCCATTTGATACGCAGTATTTT.

The V gene is TRBV10-3, the J gene TRBJ2-3, with 10 positions matching TRBD2. V was pared by 3 bases and J by 2 bases, with 5 bases of the junction left unmatched. In germline, CDR1 is ENHRY, CDR2 SYGVKD. This CDR3 is built from 16 residues. CDR3: CAISDWTSGPTDTQYF. CDR3 in DNA: TGTGCCATCAGTGACTGGACTAGCGGCCCCACAGATACGCAGTATTTT.

This sequence joins TRBV10-2 and TRBJ2-1; D gene uncertain. The V and J ends lost 0 bases and 13 bases respectively, with 10 bases between them. This CDR3 comprises 12 residues. Germline V gives CDR1 WSHSY, CDR2 SAAADI. The CDR3 region has the DNA TGCGCCAGCAGTGAGTCGTTTGGGGAACAGTTCTTC. Encoded protein: CASSESFGEQFF.

The CDR3 DNA reads TGCGCCAGCAGTTCCACAGGGATCGGCCAAGAAAAACTGTTTTTT. Translated: CASSSTGIGQEKLFF. The chain couples TRBV5-1 to TRBJ1-4; D is perhaps TRBD1 (6 bases). The CDR3 has 15 amino acids. The V end was cut by 5 bases, the J end by 8 bases, with 19 bases between. Germline lookup yields CDR1 SGHRS and CDR2 YFSETQ.